This is a list of T cell receptor beta chains from one sample in a study of CD8 T cells in ankylosing spondylitis. TCRdb re-called the 5' RACE reads with MiXCR, one entry per CDR3 protein. The repertoire holds approximately 250,000 distinct CDR3 sequences, with about 10% as singletons. The sample consisted of blood, either unsorted or a sorted T cell fraction (not recorded which). The receptors originated from a male donor with ankylosing spondylitis or in good health (not recorded which). Each CDR3 is given with its conserved first and last residue. Each record gives: J gene, V gene, CDR3 protein.

j_call: TRBJ2-1
v_call: TRBV5-1
cdr3_aa: CASSSQGGQGWNEQFF

j_call: TRBJ2-1
v_call: TRBV12-5
cdr3_aa: CASALDRWNEQFF

j_call: TRBJ2-1
v_call: TRBV6-1
cdr3_aa: CASSETGVASYNEQFF

j_call: TRBJ2-3
v_call: TRBV6-1
cdr3_aa: CASRDVIAGADTQYF

j_call: TRBJ1-2
v_call: TRBV6-2/TRBV6-3
cdr3_aa: CASSFIRTDYGYTF

j_call: TRBJ2-7
v_call: TRBV12-3/TRBV12-4
cdr3_aa: CASSSNPGTGGSYEQYF

j_call: TRBJ2-3
v_call: TRBV7-8
cdr3_aa: CASSAALALSTDTQYF

j_call: TRBJ2-2
v_call: TRBV20-1
cdr3_aa: CSASGTFTGELFF

j_call: TRBJ1-1
v_call: TRBV12-5
cdr3_aa: CASWVGGMNTEAFF

j_call: TRBJ1-1
v_call: TRBV4-2
cdr3_aa: CASSQGSGAGNTEAFF

j_call: TRBJ2-7
v_call: TRBV27
cdr3_aa: CASSLSGTSASWQYF

j_call: TRBJ1-1
v_call: TRBV12-3/TRBV12-4
cdr3_aa: CASSLGQFNTEAFF

j_call: TRBJ2-7
v_call: TRBV19
cdr3_aa: CASSVLGTGGEQYF

j_call: TRBJ2-4
v_call: TRBV20-1
cdr3_aa: CSAPWQGRNIQYF

j_call: TRBJ1-3
v_call: TRBV5-1
cdr3_aa: CASRGLDTIYF

j_call: TRBJ2-3
v_call: TRBV19
cdr3_aa: CVSTTTGGPRDTQYF

j_call: TRBJ1-1
v_call: TRBV6-1
cdr3_aa: CASNERSPSTEAFF

j_call: TRBJ2-3
v_call: TRBV5-4
cdr3_aa: CASSRDELAGADTQYF

j_call: TRBJ2-7
v_call: TRBV5-6
cdr3_aa: CASSFTAGASYEQYF

j_call: TRBJ2-1
v_call: TRBV7-4
cdr3_aa: CASSSRTSGSRHEQFF

j_call: TRBJ2-5
v_call: TRBV5-1
cdr3_aa: CASSPGQLPLETQYF

j_call: TRBJ1-1
v_call: TRBV14
cdr3_aa: CASSQSDRMNTEAFF

j_call: TRBJ2-2
v_call: TRBV5-1
cdr3_aa: CASSLMGTGGSGELFF

j_call: TRBJ2-1
v_call: TRBV10-1
cdr3_aa: CASSESTGGNEQFF

j_call: TRBJ2-7
v_call: TRBV4-2
cdr3_aa: CASSQGELAHYEQYF

j_call: TRBJ2-1
v_call: TRBV10-3
cdr3_aa: CAISGRDVGLEVEQFF

j_call: TRBJ1-5
v_call: TRBV12-3/TRBV12-4
cdr3_aa: CASSLRENQPQHF

j_call: TRBJ1-5
v_call: TRBV7-9
cdr3_aa: CASSPDRGQPQHF

j_call: TRBJ1-2
v_call: TRBV30
cdr3_aa: CAWSVGQHGNYGYTF

j_call: TRBJ2-1
v_call: TRBV3-1
cdr3_aa: CASSQEAGGPHEQFF

j_call: TRBJ2-7
v_call: TRBV3-1
cdr3_aa: CASSQGHRVADEQYF

j_call: TRBJ1-2
v_call: TRBV16
cdr3_aa: CASSQSGAATRGGYTF

j_call: TRBJ2-4
v_call: TRBV5-4
cdr3_aa: CASSRGEGGKVVNIQYF

j_call: TRBJ2-1
v_call: TRBV9
cdr3_aa: CASSVAGASSYNEQFF

j_call: TRBJ2-3
v_call: TRBV5-1
cdr3_aa: CASTPTGATDTQYF

j_call: TRBJ2-1
v_call: TRBV4-1
cdr3_aa: CASSQDPLAGGIDEQFF

j_call: TRBJ1-2
v_call: TRBV27
cdr3_aa: CASSWGGRAGIYGYTF

j_call: TRBJ2-3
v_call: TRBV10-3
cdr3_aa: CAISVAGGTDTQYF

j_call: TRBJ1-2
v_call: TRBV12-3/TRBV12-4
cdr3_aa: CASSLDGYTF

j_call: TRBJ1-6
v_call: TRBV3-1
cdr3_aa: CASSQRSTNSPLHF

j_call: TRBJ2-3
v_call: TRBV3-1
cdr3_aa: CASSWGYTDTQYF

j_call: TRBJ2-2
v_call: TRBV15
cdr3_aa: CATSRSDRGTGELFF

j_call: TRBJ1-2
v_call: TRBV11-2
cdr3_aa: CASSLLLDGSGYTF

j_call: TRBJ2-3
v_call: TRBV24-1
cdr3_aa: CATSDPLAGADTQYF

j_call: TRBJ2-2
v_call: TRBV12-3/TRBV12-4
cdr3_aa: CASSLISGGEGGELFF

j_call: TRBJ2-7
v_call: TRBV5-1
cdr3_aa: CASSFGAYSYEQYF

j_call: TRBJ2-1
v_call: TRBV5-1
cdr3_aa: CASSPSRGEQFF

j_call: TRBJ2-6
v_call: TRBV12-3/TRBV12-4
cdr3_aa: CASSSLAPTSGANVLTF

j_call: TRBJ1-1
v_call: TRBV4-1
cdr3_aa: CASSLPGQGETEAFF

j_call: TRBJ2-5
v_call: TRBV3-1
cdr3_aa: CASSQDPRSLETQYF

j_call: TRBJ2-1
v_call: TRBV15
cdr3_aa: CATSRDPAGEYNEQFF

j_call: TRBJ1-1
v_call: TRBV29-1
cdr3_aa: CSVGEGYAEAFF

j_call: TRBJ1-1
v_call: TRBV27
cdr3_aa: CASSLSMGGTEAFF

j_call: TRBJ2-1
v_call: TRBV5-1
cdr3_aa: CASSLERGDNEQFF

j_call: TRBJ2-3
v_call: TRBV5-1
cdr3_aa: CASSLGTRDTQYF

j_call: TRBJ2-3
v_call: TRBV18
cdr3_aa: CASSPLRDRVSDTQYF

j_call: TRBJ1-4
v_call: TRBV5-1
cdr3_aa: CASSLSGPNEKLFF